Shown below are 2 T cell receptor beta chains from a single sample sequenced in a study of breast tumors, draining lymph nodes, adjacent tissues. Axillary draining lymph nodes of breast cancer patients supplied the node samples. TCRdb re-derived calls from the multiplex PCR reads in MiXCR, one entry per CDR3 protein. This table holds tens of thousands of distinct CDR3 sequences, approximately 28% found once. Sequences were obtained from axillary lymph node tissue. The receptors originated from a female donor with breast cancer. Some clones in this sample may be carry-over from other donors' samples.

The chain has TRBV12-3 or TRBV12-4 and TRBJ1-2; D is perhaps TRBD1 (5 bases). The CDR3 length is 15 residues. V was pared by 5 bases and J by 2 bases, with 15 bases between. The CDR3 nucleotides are TGTGCCAGCAGTCCCACTGGGGGACTAAACTATGGCTACACCTTC. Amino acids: CASSPTGGLNYGYTF.

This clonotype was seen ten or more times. CDR3 sequence: CASSLTSGRIRAGELFF. CDR3 DNA: TGTGCCAGCAGCCTGACTAGCGGCAGAATTAGAGCCGGGGAGCTGTTTTTT. The chain has TRBV11-2 and TRBJ2-2; 9 bases match TRBD2. The CDR3 has 17 residues. Germline trimming cut 5 bases from V and 6 bases from J; bases unmatched to any gene: 13. The V gene's germline CDR1 is SGHAT and CDR2 FQNNGV. The full variable domain, its missing parts supplied by reference TRBV11-2 and TRBJ2-2, is EAGVAQSPRYKIIEKRQSVAFWCNPISGHATLYWYQQILGQGPKLLIQFQNNGVVDDSQLPKDRFSAERLKGVDSTLKIQPAKLEDSAVYLCASSLTSGRIRAGELFFGEGSRLTVL.